One and the same sample provided the 19 T cell receptor beta chains below, sequenced in a study of blood T cell repertoires in COVID-19. Measured with immunoSEQ multiplex PCR; TCRdb has only the in-frame clones, and not every one. This table has 200,000 to 300,000 clones, roughly 76% appearing once. The sample taken for sequencing was peripheral blood. These receptors all come from an elderly woman with COVID-19, enrolled during active disease.

A remark on this clone: Its ends do not fully match the called genes, so a read error is possible. This rearrangement joins TRBV5-6 to TRBJ1-1; weak D call: TRBD1 (6 bases). CDR3 size: 17 residues. CDR1 is SGHDT, CDR2 YYEEEE, per germline. As DNA, the CDR3 is TGTGCCAGCATCCAACGCTCAGGGGCGCATTGGAACGCTGAAGCTTTCTTT. Protein product: CASIQRSGAHWNAEAFF.

The rearrangement uses TRBV6-2 or TRBV6-3 and TRBJ2-1; 11 nucleotides agree with TRBD2. V shed 4 bases, J shed 6 bases, and the junction held 5 bases outside the gene matches. This CDR3 has 15 residues. Germline values: CDR1 MNHEY, CDR2 SVGEGT. CDR3 sequence (DNA): TGTGCCAGCAGTTTACTAGCGGGAGTAGGCAATGAGCAGTTCTTC. This translates into CASSLLAGVGNEQFF.

This clone was detected only a few times. An end of the junction does not agree with germline; a read error may underlie this. The V gene is TRBV7-7, the J gene TRBJ2-5, with unresolved D. In germline, CDR1 is SSHAT, CDR2 FNYEAQ (reference sequence). The CDR3 sequence is 15 residues long. The chain's CDR3 is CASSPSNSPQETQYF. DNA of the CDR3: TGTGCTAGCAGCCCGTCAAACAGCCCTCAAGAGACCCAGTACTTC.

This chain connects TRBV5-4 to TRBJ2-3; TRBD2 is a possible D gene (6 bases). The length of the CDR3 is 15 residues. The ends were cut back, 5 bases at V and 1 base at J, with 14 bases in the middle. CDR1 and CDR2 from the germline V gene are SGHNT and YYREEE (reference sequence). The CDR3 loop reads CASSLGERGTDTQYF. In DNA, the CDR3 is TGTGCCAGCAGTCTCGGGGAGCGGGGCACAGATACGCAGTATTTT.

The CDR3 protein is CASSRQQSNYGYTF. The CDR3 region has the DNA TGTGCCAGCAGTAGACAACAGTCTAACTATGGCTACACCTTC. The chain couples TRBV6-5 to TRBJ1-2; D is undetermined. In germline, CDR1 is MNHEY, CDR2 SVGAGI. The CDR3 length is 14 residues. With 5 bases removed from V and 0 bases from J, the gap between germline ends came to 10 bases.

CDR3 region: CASSVVGAGAFYEQYF. The CDR3 DNA reads as TGTGCCAGCAGCGTAGTGGGAGCGGGGGCCTTCTACGAGCAGTACTTC. This chain links TRBV9 with TRBJ2-7, with TRBD2 identical over 8 bases. V shed 0 bases and J 3 bases; nucleotides not matched to a gene: 8. The CDR3 consists of 16 residues. Germline CDR1 is SGDLS and CDR2 is YYNGEE. Drawing the rest from reference TRBV9 and TRBJ2-7, the complete variable domain is DSGVTQTPKHLITATGQRVTLRCSPRSGDLSVYWYQQSLDQGLQFLIQYYNGEERAKGNILERFSAQQFPDLHSELNLSSLELGDSALYFCASSVVGAGAFYEQYFGPGTRLTVT.

The chain uses TRBV7-3 and TRBJ2-2, with 7 bases aligning to TRBD1. This CDR3 has 15 amino acids. V gave up 4 bases and J gave up 5 bases; unmatched junction bases: 7. The germline gives CDR1 SGHTA, CDR2 FQGTGA. CDR3 sequence: CASSSARQGTGELFF. CDR3 DNA: TGTGCCAGCAGCTCCGCACGACAGGGAACCGGGGAGCTGTTTTTT.

The rearrangement uses TRBV16 and TRBJ1-5, with 11 bases fitting TRBD1. Germline CDR1 is KGHSY and CDR2 is FQNENV. CDR3 length: 17 residues. The trim removed 4 bases at V and 6 bases at J, leaving 11 bases unmatched. CDR3 amino acids: CASSLPASDRGPQPQHF. The CDR3 DNA sequence: TGTGCCAGCAGCCTACCAGCCTCGGACAGGGGGCCTCAGCCCCAGCATTTT.

The V and J genes are TRBV7-9 and TRBJ2-5; TRBD1 might be the D (5 bases). Trimming took off 3 bases at V and 3 bases at J, with 14 bases between the two ends. CDR3 size: 15 residues. Per the germline V gene, CDR1 is SEHNR and CDR2 is FQNEAQ (reference sequence). Written as DNA, the CDR3 is TGTGCCAGCAGCTTGAGAAGGACAAACAAAGAGACCCAGTACTTC. This codes for CASSLRRTNKETQYF.

J is TRBJ1-5 and V is TRBV20-1, with D perhaps matching TRBD1 (6 bases). CDR1 is DFQATT and CDR2 is SNEGSKA in the germline V gene (reference sequence). The CDR3 loop spans 11 amino acids. Trimming took off 2 bases at V and 11 bases at J, with 10 bases between the two ends. The CDR3 DNA is TGCAGTGCTAGAAGTGACAGGTCCCAGCATTTT. Translation gives CSARSDRSQHF.

V gene TRBV5-6 combines with J gene TRBJ1-2; D is undetermined. With 1 base removed from V and 0 bases from J, the gap between germline ends came to 7 bases. Germline CDR1 is SGHDT and CDR2 is YYEEEE. The CDR3 runs 14 residues. The CDR3, as DNA: TGTGCCAGCAGCTTGAAGGGAGCTAACTATGGCTACACCTTC. It translates to CASSLKGANYGYTF.

V gene TRBV2 combines with J gene TRBJ2-2, with TRBD1 matching over 12 bases. Germline CDR1 is SNHLY and CDR2 is FYNNEI. V shed 7 bases and J 6 bases; nucleotides not matched to a gene: 6. This CDR3 region has 15 residues. CDR3 DNA sequence: TGTGCCAGCAACCCGGGACAGGGGGCGGCCGGGGAGCTGTTTTTT. Protein product: CASNPGQGAAGELFF.

A few counts support this clone. The same CDR3 also results from other DNA sequences found in this sample. The rearrangement uses TRBV5-1 and TRBJ2-3; 7 bases are a match to TRBD1. Germline assignment: CDR1 SGHRS and CDR2 YFSETQ. The ends lost 4 bases at V and 6 bases at J; junction bases unmatched: 5. The CDR3 runs to 13 residues. CDR3 coding DNA: TGCGCCAGCAGCCTGGACAGGACGGATACGCAGTATTTT. Translating it yields CASSLDRTDTQYF.

The J gene is TRBJ1-3, the V gene TRBV19; 8 bases align to TRBD1. Germline V gene sequence: CDR1 LNHDA, CDR2 SQIVND (reference sequence). V gave up 8 bases and J gave up 0 bases; unmatched junction bases: 6. This CDR3 contains 15 residues. CDR3 region: CASVRDRSSGNTIYF. The CDR3 DNA sequence: TGTGCCAGTGTCCGGGACAGGAGCTCTGGAAACACCATATATTTT.

The chain employs TRBV18 and TRBJ1-5, with D possibly matching TRBD1 (5 bases). Trimming stripped 6 bases from V and 4 bases from J, with 16 bases between. The CDR3 runs to 15 residues. The germline CDR1 and CDR2 sequences are KGHSH and LQKENI. CDR3 residues: CASSSGGGTNQPQHF. CDR3 coding DNA: TGTGCCAGCTCCAGCGGGGGTGGCACAAATCAGCCCCAGCATTTT.

This clone was recorded only once. The chain has TRBV7-9 and TRBJ1-4; 9 nucleotides agree with TRBD1. Germline CDR1 SEHNR, CDR2 FQNEAQ (reference sequence). This CDR3 spans 14 amino acids. Losses at the gene ends were 5 bases for V and 7 bases for J; bases not matched to a gene: 5. The DNA for the CDR3 is TGTGCCAGCAGCCGGGACAGGGTGGGTGAAAAACTGTTTTTT. Amino acid sequence: CASSRDRVGEKLFF.

The chain couples TRBV1 to TRBJ1-1. TRBV1 is deemed a pseudogene. There are 13 residues in the CDR3. The CDR3 DNA reads TGCACCAGCAGCCAAGATGCGGCTTCTGAAGCTTTCTTT. As protein: CTSSQDAASEAFF.

The chain has TRBV6-5 and TRBJ2-7; 7 bases line up with TRBD1. This CDR3 comprises 14 residues. Germline V lookup: CDR1 MNHEY, CDR2 SVGAGI. The V gene end was trimmed by 4 bases and the J gene end by 0 bases; junction bases not matched to a gene: 3. CDR3 in amino acids: CASSLGQVSYEQYF. DNA for the CDR3: TGTGCCAGCAGTTTAGGACAGGTCTCCTACGAGCAGTACTTC.

The genes are TRBV10-3 and TRBJ1-2; D is undetermined. Germline CDR1 and CDR2: ENHRY and SYGVKD. The CDR3 totals 15 residues. Trimming cost V 3 bases and J 5 bases, with 16 bases left between them. Here the CDR3 reads CAISDSGRDTYGYTF. In DNA, the CDR3 is TGTGCCATCAGTGACTCCGGGAGGGATACGTATGGCTACACCTTC.